This T cell receptor (beta chain) was sequenced during a study of blood T cells in healthy people across ages. Germline lookup yields CDR1 MGHRA and CDR2 YSYEKL. This CDR3 region has 15 residues. Those donating, healthy Caucasian individuals from Russia, were aged about 6 to 95. This clonotype was recorded a few times. PCR was performed a second time for roughly 7 to 11 cycles using a sample-barcoded 5' primer and a J-beta primer mix. TCRdb processed the 5' RACE reads anew with MiXCR; each CDR3 protein has one entry. The sample holds hundreds of thousands of distinct CDR3 sequences, around a fifth seen once.

The rearrangement uses TRBV4-1 and TRBJ2-5; a possible D gene is TRBD1 (5 bases). The J call may be mistaken, given a closer DNA end match to TRBJ2-7. The clonotype originates from a man aged 65 to 79 in good health. The sequenced material came from blood. The CDR3 coding sequence is TGCGCCAGCAGCCAAGATTATCCAGGGAACTACGAGCAGTACTTC. Protein product: CASSQDYPGNYEQYF.